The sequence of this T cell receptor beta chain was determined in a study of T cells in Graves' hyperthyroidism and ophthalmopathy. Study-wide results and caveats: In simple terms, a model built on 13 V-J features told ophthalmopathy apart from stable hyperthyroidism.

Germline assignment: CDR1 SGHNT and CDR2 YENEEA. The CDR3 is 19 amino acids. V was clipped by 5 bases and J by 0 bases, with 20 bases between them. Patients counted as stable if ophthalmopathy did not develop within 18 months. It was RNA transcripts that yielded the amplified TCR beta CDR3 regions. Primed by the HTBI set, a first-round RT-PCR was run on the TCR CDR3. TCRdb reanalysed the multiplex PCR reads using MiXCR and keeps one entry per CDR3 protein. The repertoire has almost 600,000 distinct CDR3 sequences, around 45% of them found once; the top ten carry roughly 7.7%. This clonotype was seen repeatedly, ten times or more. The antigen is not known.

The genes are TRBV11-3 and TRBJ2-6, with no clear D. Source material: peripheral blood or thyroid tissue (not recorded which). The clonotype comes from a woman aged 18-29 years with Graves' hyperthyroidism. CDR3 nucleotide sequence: TGTGCCAGCAGCCCATATTTAAAGAGACACATCTCTGGGGCCAACGTCCTGACTTTC. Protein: CASSPYLKRHISGANVLTF.